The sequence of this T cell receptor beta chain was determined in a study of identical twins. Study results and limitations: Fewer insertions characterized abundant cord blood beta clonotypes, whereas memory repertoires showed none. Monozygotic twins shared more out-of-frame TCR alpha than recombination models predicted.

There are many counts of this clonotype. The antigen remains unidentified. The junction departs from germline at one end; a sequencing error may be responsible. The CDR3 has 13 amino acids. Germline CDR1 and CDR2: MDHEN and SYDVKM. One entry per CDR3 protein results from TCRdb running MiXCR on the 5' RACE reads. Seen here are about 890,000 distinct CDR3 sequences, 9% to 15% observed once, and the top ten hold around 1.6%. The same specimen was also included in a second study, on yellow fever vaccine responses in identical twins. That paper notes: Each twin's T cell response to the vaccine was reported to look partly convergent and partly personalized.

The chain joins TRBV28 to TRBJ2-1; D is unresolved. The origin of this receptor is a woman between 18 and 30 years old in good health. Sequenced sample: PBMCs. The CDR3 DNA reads TGCGCCAGCAGCTTCCCAACTTACAATGAGCAGTTCTTC. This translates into CASSFPTYNEQFF.